Included here is one T cell receptor beta chain sequence, with context. This clonotype showed up just a few times. Its cognate antigen has yet to be identified. No quality values exist for individual bases; no much larger clone is one base distant. The data originate from a study of blood T cells in healthy people across ages (dated by TCRdb to the mid-2010s). Study-wide context: In model experiments, template switching captured about one uniquely barcoded TCR beta cDNA molecule for every two T cells. Using the same blood draw, the study looked at two additional independent replicas of 1 million unique cDNA reads for two donors, one aged 18 to 30 and the other aged 80 or older. The study measured age-related changes in TCR beta repertoire diversity using deep sequencing normalized with unique cDNA molecular identifiers. The donors were divided into four age groups: young (average around 15 years), middle-aged (around 37), aged (approximately 62) and long-lived (approximately 74). Donors of different ages were randomly distributed across sequencing lanes to avoid experimental bias. General conclusions and limits of the study: Compared with the aged group, more naive CD4+ T cells, fewer expanded clones and increased TCR diversity were shown by the long-lived group, suggesting age selection. Donor CMV infection status was unknown, potentially confounding age-related changes in expanded clonotypes. There was a strong correlation between observed TCR beta diversity and the percentage of naive T cells measured by flow cytometry. Since profiling was done on bulk unsorted PBMCs, naive and antigen-experienced compartments could not be conclusively compared. Observed TCR beta diversity per million T cells fell roughly linearly with age, and a significant reduction was already apparent by age about 36. Estimates of total diversity based on one million sequenced T cells were considered lower bounds and underestimates.

Unmatched junction bases come to 8, with V trimmed by 2 bases and J by 3 bases. The CDR3, from cysteine to phenylalanine, totals 15 residues. The retained sequence is limited to the CDR3, 45 bases, with the frame set at the first base. As encoded in the germline V gene (reference sequence), CDR1 is DFQATT while CDR2 is SNEGSKA. The donors were a few dozen Caucasian individuals from Russia, aged roughly 6 to 90 years, who were systemically healthy. Ten milliliters of peripheral blood were drawn from each donor into EDTA-treated Vacutainer tubes. Ficoll-Paque density-gradient centrifugation was used to isolate PBMCs, with at least 7 million per sample. Total RNA was extracted from PBMCs with Trizol reagent, with at least 5 micrograms obtained per sample. For every donor, flow cytometry on a PBMC aliquot measured the percentage of naive CD45RAhigh/CD27high T cells. Receptors were amplified or captured by 5' RACE. Instrument used: Illumina HiSeq 2500. The second PCR ran for about 7 to 11 cycles and used a J-beta primer mix along with a sample-barcoded 5' primer. Each TCR beta cDNA molecule received a unique molecular identifier from a template-switch 5' adaptor carrying 12 random nucleotides. At least 2.5 million CDR3-containing paired-end reads were obtained from each sample. All of the RNA was converted into first-strand cDNA using the Mint cDNA synthesis kit, with a TRBC-specific oligonucleotide serving as the primer. Following uracil-DNA glycosylase treatment, a first 18-cycle PCR with universal primers M1SS and BC2_uni_R was performed on all cDNA. The original pipeline was this. Normalization of each sample was performed by random selection of 1 million high-quality reads, each carrying a distinct molecular identifier. Instead of being binned into consensus sequences, reads with shared molecular identifiers were discarded. MiTCR, run with a Q25 quality threshold and the strictest error-elimination algorithm, handled CDR3 identification, clonotype clustering and error correction. A nonparametric unseen species model using Euler transformation provided a lower-bound estimate of total TCR beta diversity. TCRdb's own reprocessing of the public reads used fastp at Q25 and MiXCR and kept productive beta chains. Every distinct CDR3 protein forms one entry, paired with its most common genes and DNA. TCRdb's processing, not the study's, gives the V and J calls here. The sample profile shows about 690,000 distinct CDR3 sequences; approximately 40% of them were found once. The ten largest account for about 32% of the sample.

The receptor was isolated from an elderly man in good health. Sequenced input: blood. The sequence is built from TRBV20-1 and TRBJ2-3, and 7 bases in between align with TRBD2. The CDR3 reads as follows: CSARMRGIGTDTQYF. The DNA sequence reads TGCAGTGCTAGAATGCGGGGGATCGGGACAGATACGCAGTATTTT.